Below are 31 T cell receptor beta chains sequenced from a single sample in a study of T cell responses to AZD1222 COVID-19 vaccine. Data came from immunoSEQ multiplex PCR; TCRdb stores just in-frame clones and leaves some out. The sample records nearly 90,000 clones, approximately 85% being singletons. The sample in question was peripheral blood, obtained on day 0 of AZD1222 vaccination. All receptors derive from an adult in good health.

The V gene is TRBV28, the J gene TRBJ2-5; no clear D gene. Trimming pared 5 bases from V and 4 bases from J, leaving 11 bases between. This CDR3 region has 13 residues. CDR1 is MDHEN, CDR2 SYDVKM, per germline. CDR3 DNA sequence: TGTGCCAGCAGTGCGACTGGGCGAGAGACCCAGTACTTC. The encoded protein is CASSATGRETQYF.

The gene calls are TRBV5-1 and TRBJ2-7; D might be TRBD1 (5 bases). Germline V gene data show CDR1 as SGHRS and CDR2 as YFSETQ. The germline V and J ends were trimmed by 5 bases and 3 bases, with 15 bases remaining between them. The CDR3 has 14 amino acids. The CDR3 is CASRKDTSYYEQYF. In DNA, the CDR3 is TGCGCCAGCAGGAAGGACACTTCTTACTACGAGCAGTACTTC.

The chain has TRBV19 and TRBJ2-7; weak D call: TRBD2 (7 bases). Germline assignment: CDR1 LNHDA and CDR2 SQIVND (reference sequence). V was pared by 4 bases and J by 3 bases, with 19 bases between. The CDR3 covers 16 residues. For the CDR3, the DNA is TGTGCCAGTAGTACTCGAGGGGGGGCATCCCTCTACGAGCAGTACTTC. Translated, it gives CASSTRGGASLYEQYF. The variable domain in full, completed from reference TRBV19 and TRBJ2-7, reads DGGITQSPKYLFRKEGQNVTLSCEQNLNHDAMYWYRQDPGQGLRLIYYSQIVNDFQKGDIAEGYSVSREKKESFPLTVTSAQKNPTAFYLCASSTRGGASLYEQYFGPGTRLTVT.

V and J are TRBV6-5 and TRBJ1-1, with TRBD1 as a possible D gene (5 bases). This CDR3 has 15 amino acids. Germline V gene data show CDR1 as MNHEY and CDR2 as SVGAGI. V dropped 6 bases and J dropped 3 bases, with 17 bases sitting between them. This CDR3 is CASRYNTAGHTEAFF. The CDR3 bases are TGTGCCAGCAGATATAACACTGCGGGACACACTGAAGCTTTCTTT.

Remarks on this clone: One junction end disagrees with the germline gene, perhaps due to a read error. The rearrangement uses TRBV4-2 and TRBJ2-5; D perhaps matches TRBD2 (6 bases). CDR1 is LGHNA and CDR2 is YNFKEQ in the germline V gene. This CDR3 spans 15 amino acids. In nucleotides, the CDR3 is TGTGCCAGCAGCCAAGCGCGGGGCCCTCAAGAGACCAAGTACTTC. Translated: CASSQARGPQETKYF.

The genes are TRBV5-6 and TRBJ1-2; maybe TRBD1 (5 bases). The V and J ends lost 3 bases and 9 bases respectively, with 18 bases between them. The CDR3 length is 14 residues. Germline lookup yields CDR1 SGHDT and CDR2 YYEEEE. The CDR3 DNA follows: TGTGCCAGCAGCTCCCAGGCAGGGACGTATCGCTACACCTTC. This codes for CASSSQAGTYRYTF. The full variable domain, rest sourced from reference TRBV5-6 and TRBJ1-2, is DAGVTQSPTHLIKTRGQQVTLRCSPKSGHDTVSWYQQALGQGPQFIFQYYEEEERQRGNFPDRFSGHQFPNYSSELNVNALLLGDSALYLCASSSQAGTYRYTFGSGTRLTVV.

This chain links TRBV5-1 with TRBJ2-1; 11 nucleotides line up with TRBD2. Trimming cost V 0 bases and J 7 bases; bases outside gene matches: 3. Per germline, CDR1 SGHRS and CDR2 YFSETQ. The CDR3 covers 15 residues. CDR3 DNA sequence: TGCGCCAGCAGCTTGGTAGCGGGAGGGCATAATGAGCAGTTCTTC. Translating it yields CASSLVAGGHNEQFF.

This chain links TRBV5-1 with TRBJ1-4; D remains ambiguous. The germline V and J ends were trimmed by 0 bases and 7 bases, with 10 bases remaining between them. The CDR3 is 14 amino acids. The germline gives CDR1 SGHRS, CDR2 YFSETQ. CDR3 residues: CASSLDRPGEKLFF. The DNA of the CDR3 is TGCGCCAGCAGCTTGGACAGACCAGGTGAAAAACTGTTTTTT. Based on the CDR3 plus reference TRBV5-1 and TRBJ1-4, the full variable domain is KAGVTQTPRYLIKTRGQQVTLSCSPISGHRSVSWYQQTPGQGLQFLFEYFSETQRNKGNFPGRFSGRQFSNSRSEMNVSTLELGDSALYLCASSLDRPGEKLFFGSGTQLSVL.

The rearrangement uses TRBV7-9 and TRBJ2-5; D is possibly TRBD1 or TRBD2 (5 bases each). CDR3 length: 14 amino acids. The germline V gene encodes CDR1 SEHNR and CDR2 FQNEAQ (reference sequence). Between the trimmed V and J ends, which lost 1 base and 1 base, there was a span of 7 bases. The CDR3 here is CASSLDGGQETQYF. The DNA for the CDR3 is TGTGCCAGCAGCTTAGATGGGGGCCAAGAGACCCAGTACTTC.

The CDR3 protein is CSVETSVPNTGELFF. The CDR3 DNA reads TGCAGCGTTGAAACGTCGGTCCCGAACACCGGGGAGCTGTTTTTT. The V gene is TRBV29-1, the J gene TRBJ2-2; D unresolved. The V gene's germline CDR1 is SQVTM and CDR2 ANQGSEA. Deletions cut 2 bases from V and 0 bases from J, with 10 bases between. The CDR3 spans 15 residues.

The chain carries TRBV11-2 and TRBJ2-1; the D is unclear. The CDR3 is made up of 14 amino acids. Trimming cost V 4 bases and J 7 bases, with 14 bases left between them. CDR1 is SGHAT, CDR2 FQNNGV, per germline. The CDR3 protein is CASSWKFIHNEQFF. The CDR3 DNA sequence: TGTGCCAGCAGCTGGAAGTTCATACATAATGAGCAGTTCTTC.

The chain is built from TRBV7-8 and TRBJ2-7; possible D gene TRBD1, 5 bases. V shed 5 bases and J shed 3 bases, with 8 bases lying between them. Germline V lookup: CDR1 SGHVS, CDR2 FQNEAQ. CDR3 length equals 12 residues. CDR3 amino acids: CASSQQDYEQYF. The DNA of the CDR3 is TGTGCCAGCAGCCAACAGGACTACGAGCAGTACTTC.

The chain combines TRBV27 with TRBJ2-1, with TRBD2 matching 8 bases. The germline V gene encodes CDR1 MNHEY and CDR2 SMNVEV (reference sequence). V shed 6 bases, J shed 0 bases, and the junction held 4 bases outside the gene matches. This CDR3 spans 15 amino acids. CDR3 coding DNA: TGTGCCAGCAGGCAACTAGCGGTCTCCTACAATGAGCAGTTCTTC. This gives the protein CASRQLAVSYNEQFF.

This clone was picked up one time. J is TRBJ2-7 and V is TRBV5-1, with a weak D call TRBD1 (7 bases). The CDR3 is made up of 15 amino acids. Trimming took off 4 bases at V and 2 bases at J, with 16 bases between the two ends. The germline CDR1 and CDR2 sequences are SGHRS and YFSETQ. The DNA for the CDR3 is TGCGCCAGCAGCCCGGAGGGGGCTATAACCTACGAGCAGTACTTC. Translated, it gives CASSPEGAITYEQYF.

The chain joins TRBV19 to TRBJ2-7; 7 bases match TRBD2. With 3 bases clipped from V and 2 bases from J, the junction kept 4 bases outside the gene matches. The CDR3 length is 14 residues. CDR1 is LNHDA and CDR2 is SQIVND in the germline V gene (reference sequence). DNA of the CDR3: TGTGCCAGTAGTATGGCTAGCGGAGCCTACGAGCAGTACTTC. Its translation: CASSMASGAYEQYF. Using reference TRBV19 and TRBJ2-7 for the parts outside the CDR3, the full variable domain is DGGITQSPKYLFRKEGQNVTLSCEQNLNHDAMYWYRQDPGQGLRLIYYSQIVNDFQKGDIAEGYSVSREKKESFPLTVTSAQKNPTAFYLCASSMASGAYEQYFGPGTRLTVT.

The chain couples TRBV29-1 to TRBJ2-6, with unresolved D. Deletions cut 6 bases from V and 9 bases from J, with 9 bases between. Per germline, CDR1 SQVTM and CDR2 ANQGSEA. CDR3 size: 11 residues. This chain's CDR3 is CSVKTGNVLTF. CDR3 nucleotide sequence: TGCAGCGTGAAGACTGGCAACGTCCTGACTTTC.

CDR3 loop: CASSRDRANSPLHF. CDR3 bases: TGTGCCAGCAGTAGAGACAGGGCTAATTCACCCCTCCACTTT. The rearrangement links TRBV6-5 to TRBJ1-6; 7 bases agree with TRBD1. V was clipped by 5 bases and J by 6 bases; unmatched bases: 4. There are 14 residues in the CDR3. CDR1 MNHEY and CDR2 SVGAGI come from the germline V gene.

This chain links TRBV20-1 with TRBJ2-1, with TRBD2 matching 11 bases. V was clipped by 3 bases and J by 7 bases; unmatched bases: 5. Germline V lookup: CDR1 DFQATT, CDR2 SNEGSKA (reference sequence). The CDR3 totals 14 residues. CDR3 sequence reads: CSASTSGRWNEQFF. The CDR3 DNA follows: TGCAGTGCTAGTACTAGCGGGAGATGGAATGAGCAGTTCTTC.

The V call is TRBV9, the J call TRBJ1-6, with 7 bases fitting TRBD1. CDR1 SGDLS and CDR2 YYNGEE come from the germline V gene. The CDR3 loop spans 17 amino acids. Losses at the gene ends were 0 bases for V and 0 bases for J; bases not matched to a gene: 3. This CDR3 reads CASSVEGASSYNSPLHF. CDR3 DNA sequence: TGTGCCAGCAGCGTAGAGGGGGCGAGCTCCTATAATTCACCCCTCCACTTT.

The chain employs TRBV11-2 and TRBJ2-5; D is uncertain. The CDR3 loop spans 11 amino acids. Trimming shortened V by 5 bases and J by 3 bases, and 4 bases separated the two germline ends. CDR1 SGHAT and CDR2 FQNNGV come from the germline V gene. CDR3 region: CASSPKETQYF. In DNA, the CDR3 is TGTGCCAGCAGCCCAAAAGAGACCCAGTACTTC.

V gene TRBV9 combines with J gene TRBJ1-1; 10 positions agree with TRBD1. Germline trimming cut 0 bases from V and 4 bases from J; bases unmatched to any gene: 0. This CDR3 contains 14 residues. The germline gives CDR1 SGDLS, CDR2 YYNGEE. CDR3 protein: CASSVGDRGTEAFF. CDR3 DNA: TGTGCCAGCAGCGTAGGGGACAGGGGCACTGAAGCTTTCTTT.

The chain uses TRBV24-1 and TRBJ2-1, with D tentatively TRBD1 (6 bases). V was cut by 1 base and J by 2 bases, with 11 bases left in between. CDR1 KGHDR and CDR2 SFDVKD come from the germline V gene. This CDR3 contains 16 residues. DNA for the CDR3: TGTGCCACCAGTGATTTAGGGGGAGCGACCTACAATGAGCAGTTCTTC. Its protein product is CATSDLGGATYNEQFF.

The chain is built from TRBV2 and TRBJ1-2; a weak D match, TRBD1 (5 bases). The CDR3 covers 14 residues. Germline V lookup: CDR1 SNHLY, CDR2 FYNNEI. Trimming removed 2 bases from V and 0 bases from J, with 7 bases in between. CDR3 protein: CASSEMGPNYGYTF. The CDR3, as DNA: TGTGCCAGCAGTGAAATGGGACCTAACTATGGCTACACCTTC.

The chain links TRBV19 to TRBJ1-1; no clear D. V dropped 10 bases and J dropped 0 bases, with 12 bases sitting between them. The CDR3 is 13 amino acids. Germline assignment: CDR1 LNHDA and CDR2 SQIVND (reference sequence). CDR3 sequence (DNA): TGTGCCACCCGGCCACGGGTGAACACTGAAGCTTTCTTT. Its translation: CATRPRVNTEAFF.

This chain uses TRBV6-2 or TRBV6-3 with TRBJ2-1; D might be TRBD2 (5 bases). Germline V lookup: CDR1 MNHEY, CDR2 SVGEGT. The CDR3 is 15 amino acids. The ends were cut back, 5 bases at V and 2 bases at J, with 13 bases in the middle. The CDR3 spells CASSPLVVAYNEQFF. The CDR3 coding sequence is TGTGCCAGCAGTCCACTAGTCGTCGCCTACAATGAGCAGTTCTTC.

The chain is built from TRBV5-1 and TRBJ1-1; no definite D call. Trimming took off 3 bases at V and 3 bases at J, with 9 bases between the two ends. Per the germline V gene, CDR1 is SGHRS and CDR2 is YFSETQ. This CDR3 contains 13 residues. The CDR3 DNA is TGCGCCAGCAGCTACGGACGGGACACTGAAGCTTTCTTT. Its translation is CASSYGRDTEAFF.

This chain connects TRBV11-2 to TRBJ2-1, with TRBD2 identical over 7 bases. The V segment lost 5 bases and the J segment 4 bases; nucleotides outside the gene matches: 11. This CDR3 is 16 amino acids long. The germline V gene encodes CDR1 SGHAT and CDR2 FQNNGV. The CDR3 nucleotides are TGTGCCAGCAGCACTCTTTTAGTGGGAGGGTACAATGAGCAGTTCTTC. Its translation: CASSTLLVGGYNEQFF.

This clone was picked up one time. The rearrangement joins TRBV5-1 to TRBJ2-3; TRBD1 matches at 7 bases. This CDR3 spans 16 amino acids. The junction had 9 bases not matched to a gene; V was cut back by 1 base and J by 4 bases. Germline values: CDR1 SGHRS, CDR2 YFSETQ. CDR3 in DNA: TGCGCCAGCAGCTTGAATGTTCGGACAGGTCCAGATACGCAGTATTTT. It encodes CASSLNVRTGPDTQYF.

The J gene is TRBJ2-7, the V gene TRBV28, with TRBD2 matching 8 bases. J gave up 4 bases and V 7 bases, and 9 bases lay outside the gene matches. This CDR3 comprises 14 residues. The germline gives CDR1 MDHEN, CDR2 SYDVKM. CDR3 region: CASIAGGGVYEQYF. In DNA, the CDR3 is TGTGCCAGCATCGCCGGGGGGGGAGTATACGAGCAGTACTTC.

The chain uses TRBV7-6 and TRBJ2-3; D unresolved. V was clipped by 5 bases and J by 4 bases, with 16 bases between them. CDR3 length: 15 amino acids. Germline V gives CDR1 SGHVS, CDR2 FNYEAQ. CDR3 in amino acids: CASSKVGLGPDTQYF. The CDR3 nucleotides are TGTGCCAGCAGCAAGGTGGGGTTGGGCCCAGATACGCAGTATTTT. The whole variable domain, filled in from reference TRBV7-6 and TRBJ2-3, reads GAGVSQSPRYKVTKRGQDVALRCDPISGHVSLYWYRQALGQGPEFLTYFNYEAQQDKSGLPNDRFSAERPEGSISTLTIQRTEQRDSAMYRCASSKVGLGPDTQYFGPGTRLTVL.

This chain connects TRBV5-1 to TRBJ2-1; D gene ambiguous. In germline, CDR1 is SGHRS, CDR2 YFSETQ. V dropped 4 bases and J dropped 4 bases, with 15 bases sitting between them. The CDR3 consists of 15 residues. The CDR3 bases are TGCGCCAGCAGCGTGGACGCACGACGTTACAATGAGCAGTTCTTC. Its protein product is CASSVDARRYNEQFF. The full variable domain, its missing parts supplied by reference TRBV5-1 and TRBJ2-1, is KAGVTQTPRYLIKTRGQQVTLSCSPISGHRSVSWYQQTPGQGLQFLFEYFSETQRNKGNFPGRFSGRQFSNSRSEMNVSTLELGDSALYLCASSVDARRYNEQFFGPGTRLTVL.